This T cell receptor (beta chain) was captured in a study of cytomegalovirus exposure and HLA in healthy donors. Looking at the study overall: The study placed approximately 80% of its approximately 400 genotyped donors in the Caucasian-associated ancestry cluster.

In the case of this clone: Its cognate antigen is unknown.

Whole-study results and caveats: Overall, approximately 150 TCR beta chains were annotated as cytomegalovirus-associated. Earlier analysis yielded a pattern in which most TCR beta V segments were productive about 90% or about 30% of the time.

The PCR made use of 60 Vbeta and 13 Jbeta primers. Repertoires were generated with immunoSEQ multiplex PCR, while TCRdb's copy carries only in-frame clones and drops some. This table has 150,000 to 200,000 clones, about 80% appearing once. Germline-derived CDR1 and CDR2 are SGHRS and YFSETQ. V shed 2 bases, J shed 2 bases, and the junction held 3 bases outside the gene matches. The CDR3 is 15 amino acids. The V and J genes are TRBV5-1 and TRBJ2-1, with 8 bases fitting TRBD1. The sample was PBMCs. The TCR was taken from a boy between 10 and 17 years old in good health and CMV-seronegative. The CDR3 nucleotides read TGCGCCAGCAGCTTTGACAGGGGTACCTACAATGAGCAGTTCTTC. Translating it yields CASSFDRGTYNEQFF. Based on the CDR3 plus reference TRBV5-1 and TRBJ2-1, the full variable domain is KAGVTQTPRYLIKTRGQQVTLSCSPISGHRSVSWYQQTPGQGLQFLFEYFSETQRNKGNFPGRFSGRQFSNSRSEMNVSTLELGDSALYLCASSFDRGTYNEQFFGPGTRLTVL.